This T cell receptor (beta chain) originates from a study of blood T cells in healthy people across ages. Whole-study results and caveats: Shifts in expanded clonotypes may have been confounded by donor CMV status, which was unknown. The authors considered diversity estimates from one million T cells to be underestimates.

V was clipped by 7 bases and J by 3 bases; unmatched bases: 6. CDR3 length: 13 amino acids. The germline V gene has CDR1 MNHEY and CDR2 SMNVEV (reference sequence). Researchers report isolating at least 6.5 million PBMCs per sample. This clonotype was observed a handful of times. Its target is not known. A second PCR of about 7 to 11 cycles used a sample-barcoded 5' primer and a J-beta primer mix. A single record per CDR3 protein comes from TCRdb applying MiXCR to the 5' RACE reads. The table records about 1.7 million distinct CDR3 sequences, roughly 28% of them present only once. The chain recombines TRBV27 with TRBJ2-7, with TRBD2 identical over 7 bases. The receptor's source is a woman under 40 in good health. Material: blood. CDR3 coding DNA: TGTGCCAGCATAGCTAGCGGTAGCTACGAGCAGTACTTC. It is translated as CASIASGSYEQYF.